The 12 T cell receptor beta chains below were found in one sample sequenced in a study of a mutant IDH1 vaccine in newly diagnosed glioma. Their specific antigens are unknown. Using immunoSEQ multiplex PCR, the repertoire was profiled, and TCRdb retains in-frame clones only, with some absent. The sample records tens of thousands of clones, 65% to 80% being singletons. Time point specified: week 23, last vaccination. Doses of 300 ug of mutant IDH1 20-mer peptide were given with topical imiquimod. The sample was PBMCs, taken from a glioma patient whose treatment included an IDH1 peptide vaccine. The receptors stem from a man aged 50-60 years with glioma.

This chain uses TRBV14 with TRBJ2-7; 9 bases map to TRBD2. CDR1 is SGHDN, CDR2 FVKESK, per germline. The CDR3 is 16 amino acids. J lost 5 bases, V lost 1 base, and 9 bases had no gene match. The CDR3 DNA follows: TGTGCCAGCAGCCAAGTTATGGGACTAGCTGTGGACGAGCAGTACTTC. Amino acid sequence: CASSQVMGLAVDEQYF.

CDR3: CASSRDSNQPQHF. CDR3 DNA: TGTGCCAGCAGCCGGGATTCCAATCAGCCCCAGCATTTT. V gene TRBV28 combines with J gene TRBJ1-5, with D unresolved. The CDR3 covers 13 residues. V lost 6 bases to trimming and J lost 3 bases, with 9 bases between them. Germline loops: CDR1 MDHEN, CDR2 SYDVKM.

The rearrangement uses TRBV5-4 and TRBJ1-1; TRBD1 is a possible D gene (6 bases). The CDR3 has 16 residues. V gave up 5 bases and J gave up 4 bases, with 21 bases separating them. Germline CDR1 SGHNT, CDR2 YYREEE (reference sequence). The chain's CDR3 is CASSLPTRGVGTEAFF. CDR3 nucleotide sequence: TGTGCCAGCAGTCTTCCGACAAGGGGGGTTGGCACTGAAGCTTTCTTT.

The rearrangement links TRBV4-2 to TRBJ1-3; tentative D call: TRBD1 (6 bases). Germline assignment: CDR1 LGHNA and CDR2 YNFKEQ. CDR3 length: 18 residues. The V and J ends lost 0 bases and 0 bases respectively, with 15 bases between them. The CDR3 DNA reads TGTGCCAGCAGCCAAGATCTCCCCGGACAGAGCTCTGGAAACACCATATATTTT. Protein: CASSQDLPGQSSGNTIYF.

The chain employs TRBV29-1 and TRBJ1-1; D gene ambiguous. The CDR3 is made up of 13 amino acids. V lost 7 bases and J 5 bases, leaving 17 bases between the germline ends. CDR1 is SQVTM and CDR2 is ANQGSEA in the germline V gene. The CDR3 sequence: CSGLSGFGTEAFF. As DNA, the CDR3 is TGCAGCGGCCTCAGTGGGTTCGGGACTGAAGCTTTCTTT. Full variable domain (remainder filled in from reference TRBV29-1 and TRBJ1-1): SAVISQKPSRDICQRGTSLTIQCQVDSQVTMMFWYRQQPGQSLTLIATANQGSEATYESGFVIDKFPISRPNLTFSTLTVSNMSPEDSSIYLCSGLSGFGTEAFFGQGTRLTVV.

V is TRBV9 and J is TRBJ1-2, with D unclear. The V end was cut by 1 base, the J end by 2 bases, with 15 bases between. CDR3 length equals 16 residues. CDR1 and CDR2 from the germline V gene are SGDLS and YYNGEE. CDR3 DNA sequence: TGTGCCAGCAGCGTAATGCCTGCCGGGTCCAACTATGGCTACACCTTC. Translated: CASSVMPAGSNYGYTF.

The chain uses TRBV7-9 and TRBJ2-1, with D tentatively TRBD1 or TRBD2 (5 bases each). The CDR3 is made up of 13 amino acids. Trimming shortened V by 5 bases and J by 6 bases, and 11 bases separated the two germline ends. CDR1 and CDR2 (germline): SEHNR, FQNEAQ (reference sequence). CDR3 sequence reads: CASSRDPGNEQFF. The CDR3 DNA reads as TGTGCCAGCAGCCGGGACCCTGGCAATGAGCAGTTCTTC.

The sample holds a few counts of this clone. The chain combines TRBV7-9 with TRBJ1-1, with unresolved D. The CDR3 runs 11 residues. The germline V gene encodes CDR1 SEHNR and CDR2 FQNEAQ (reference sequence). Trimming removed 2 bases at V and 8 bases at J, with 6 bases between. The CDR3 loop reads CASSLSGEAFF. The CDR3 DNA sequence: TGTGCCAGCAGCTTATCGGGAGAAGCTTTCTTT.

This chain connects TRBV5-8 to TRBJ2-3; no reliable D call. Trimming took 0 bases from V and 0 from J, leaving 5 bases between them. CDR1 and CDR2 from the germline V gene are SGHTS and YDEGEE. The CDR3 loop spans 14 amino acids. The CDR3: CASSLGASTDTQYF. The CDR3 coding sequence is TGTGCCAGCAGCTTGGGGGCTAGCACAGATACGCAGTATTTT.

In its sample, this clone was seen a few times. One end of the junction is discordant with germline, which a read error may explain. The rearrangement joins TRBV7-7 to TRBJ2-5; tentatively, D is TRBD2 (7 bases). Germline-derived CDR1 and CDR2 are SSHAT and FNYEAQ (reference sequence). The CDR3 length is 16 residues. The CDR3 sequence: CASSPKGGSGGETQYF. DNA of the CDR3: TGTGCTAGCAGCCCGAAGGGGGGGAGCGGTGGAGAGACCCAGTACTTC.

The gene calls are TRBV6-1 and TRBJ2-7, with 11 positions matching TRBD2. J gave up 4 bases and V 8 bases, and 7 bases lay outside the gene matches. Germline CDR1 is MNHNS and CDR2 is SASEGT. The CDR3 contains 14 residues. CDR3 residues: CASSNSGGGYEQYF. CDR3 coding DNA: TGTGCCAGCTCTAATAGCGGGGGGGGTTACGAGCAGTACTTC.

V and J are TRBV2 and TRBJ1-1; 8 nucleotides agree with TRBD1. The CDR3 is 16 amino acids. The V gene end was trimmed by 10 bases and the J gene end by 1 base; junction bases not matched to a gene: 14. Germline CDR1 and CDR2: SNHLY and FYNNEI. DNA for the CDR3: TGTGCCACTGGAGGAGGTGTTGGACAGGGGAACACTGAAGCTTTCTTT. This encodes CATGGGVGQGNTEAFF. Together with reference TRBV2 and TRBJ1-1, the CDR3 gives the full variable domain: EPEVTQTPSHQVTQMGQEVILRCVPISNHLYFYWYRQILGQKVEFLVSFYNNEISEKSEIFDDQFSVERPDGSNFTLKIRSTKLEDSAMYFCATGGGVGQGNTEAFFGQGTRLTVV.